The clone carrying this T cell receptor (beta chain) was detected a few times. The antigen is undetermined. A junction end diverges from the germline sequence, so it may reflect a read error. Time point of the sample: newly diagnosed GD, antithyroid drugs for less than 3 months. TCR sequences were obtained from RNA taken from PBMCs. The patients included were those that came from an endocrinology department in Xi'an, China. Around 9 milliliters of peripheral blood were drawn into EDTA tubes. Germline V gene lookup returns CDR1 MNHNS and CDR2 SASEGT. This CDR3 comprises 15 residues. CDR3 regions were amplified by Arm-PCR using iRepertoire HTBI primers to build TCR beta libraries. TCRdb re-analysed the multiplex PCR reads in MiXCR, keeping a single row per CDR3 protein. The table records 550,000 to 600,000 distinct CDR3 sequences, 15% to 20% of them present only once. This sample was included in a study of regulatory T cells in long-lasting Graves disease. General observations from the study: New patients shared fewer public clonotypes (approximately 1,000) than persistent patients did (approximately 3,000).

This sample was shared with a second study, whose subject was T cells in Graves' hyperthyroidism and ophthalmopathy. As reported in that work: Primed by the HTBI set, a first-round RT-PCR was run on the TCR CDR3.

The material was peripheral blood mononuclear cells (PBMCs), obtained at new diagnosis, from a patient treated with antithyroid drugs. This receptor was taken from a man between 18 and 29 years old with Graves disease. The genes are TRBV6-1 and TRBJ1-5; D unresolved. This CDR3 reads CASSEGLQARQPQHF. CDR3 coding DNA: TGTGCCAGCAGCGAAGGGTTGCAGGCCAGACAGCCCCAGCATTTT.